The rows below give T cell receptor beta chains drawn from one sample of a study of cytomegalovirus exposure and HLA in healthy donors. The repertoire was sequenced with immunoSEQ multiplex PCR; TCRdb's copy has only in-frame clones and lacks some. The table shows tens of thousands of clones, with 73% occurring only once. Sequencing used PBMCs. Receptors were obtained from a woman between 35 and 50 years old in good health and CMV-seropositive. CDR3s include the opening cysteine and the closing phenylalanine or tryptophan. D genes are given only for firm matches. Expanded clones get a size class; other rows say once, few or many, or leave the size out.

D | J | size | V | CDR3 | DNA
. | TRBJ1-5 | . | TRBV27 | CASSKQGNNQPQHF | TGTGCCAGCAGCAAGCAGGGGAACAATCAGCCCCAGCATTTT
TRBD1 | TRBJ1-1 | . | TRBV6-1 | CASSERPGQDRNTEAFF | TGTGCCAGCAGTGAACGTCCGGGACAGGATAGAAACACTGAAGCTTTCTTT
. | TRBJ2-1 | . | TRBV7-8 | CASSPSRVANNEQFF | TGTGCCAGCAGCCCGTCTCGCGTAGCCAACAATGAGCAGTTCTTC
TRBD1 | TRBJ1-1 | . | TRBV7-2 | CASSFFRDSAEAFF | TGTGCCAGCAGCTTTTTCCGGGACAGCGCGGAGGCTTTCTTT
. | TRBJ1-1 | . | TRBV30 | CAWSVFTASYTEAFF | TGTGCCTGGAGTGTGTTTACCGCGTCGTACACTGAAGCTTTCTTT
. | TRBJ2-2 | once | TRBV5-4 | CASTSGTGTGELFF | TGTGCCAGCACGAGCGGAACGGGAACCGGGGAGCTGTTTTTT
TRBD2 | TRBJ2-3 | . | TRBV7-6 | CASIPGLAGGDTQYF | TGTGCCAGCATTCCCGGACTAGCGGGAGGAGATACGCAGTATTTT
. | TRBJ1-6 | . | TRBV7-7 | CASSLDSYNSPLHF | TGTGCTAGCAGCCTGGACAGTTATAATTCACCCCTCCACTTT
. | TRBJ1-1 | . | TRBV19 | CASSIDGTGLNTEAFF | TGTGCCAGTAGTATAGATGGTACAGGGCTGAACACTGAAGCTTTCTTT
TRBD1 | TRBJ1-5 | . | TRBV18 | CASSQLGQGASNQPQHF | TGTGCCAGCTCACAACTCGGACAGGGGGCTAGCAATCAGCCCCAGCATTTT
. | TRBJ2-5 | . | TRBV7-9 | CASSLGGGVPKETQYF | TGTGCCAGCAGCTTAGGGGGGGGCGTCCCCAAAGAGACCCAGTACTTC
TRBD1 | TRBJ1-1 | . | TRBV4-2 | CASMCGQGFSTEAFF | TGTGCCAGCATGTGCGGACAGGGATTTAGCACTGAAGCTTTCTTT
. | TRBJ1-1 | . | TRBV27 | CASRLGAGEAFF | TGTGCCAGCAGGCTTGGGGCAGGTGAAGCTTTCTTT
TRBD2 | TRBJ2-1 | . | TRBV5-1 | CASGGTSGREFYNEQFF | TGCGCCAGCGGAGGGACTAGCGGGAGAGAGTTCTACAATGAGCAGTTCTTC
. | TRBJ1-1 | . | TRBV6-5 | CASSLRGTEAFF | TGTGCCAGCAGTTTACGGGGGACTGAAGCTTTCTTT
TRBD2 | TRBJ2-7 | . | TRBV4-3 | CASSHLLGRAYEQYF | TGCGCCAGCAGCCACCTTCTCGGGAGGGCCTACGAGCAGTACTTC
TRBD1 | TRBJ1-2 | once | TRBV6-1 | CASSWTGGVDGYTF | TGTGCCAGCTCCTGGACAGGAGGGGTGGATGGCTACACCTTC
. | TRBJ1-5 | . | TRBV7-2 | CASSSRSNQPQHF | TGTGCCAGCAGCTCCCGGAGCAATCAGCCCCAGCATTTT
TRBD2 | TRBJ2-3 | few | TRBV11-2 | CASSPGLGSGGAGTDTQYF | TGTGCCAGCAGCCCCGGCCTGGGTAGCGGGGGGGCGGGCACAGATACGCAGTATTTT
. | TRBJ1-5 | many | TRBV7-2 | CASSFGLNQPQHF | TGTGCCAGCAGCTTCGGACTAAATCAGCCCCAGCATTTT
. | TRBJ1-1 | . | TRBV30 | CAWSIVQTNTEAFF | TGTGCCTGGAGTATTGTACAGACGAACACTGAAGCTTTCTTT
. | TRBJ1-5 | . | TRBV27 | CASSHSGGNQPQHF | TGTGCCAGCAGCCATTCAGGGGGCAATCAGCCCCAGCATTTT
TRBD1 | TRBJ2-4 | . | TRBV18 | CASSPGQGRGNIQYF | TGTGCCAGCTCACCGGGACAGGGGAGGGGAAACATTCAGTACTTC
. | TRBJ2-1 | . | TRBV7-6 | CASSLPGVSNEQFF | TGTGCCAGCAGCTTACCGGGAGTCAGCAATGAGCAGTTCTTC
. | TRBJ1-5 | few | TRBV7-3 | CASSPRHF | TGTGCCAGCAGCCCCCGGCATTTT
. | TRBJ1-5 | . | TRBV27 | CASRPYTQRNQPQHF | TGTGCCAGCAGACCCTACACGCAGCGGAATCAGCCCCAGCATTTT
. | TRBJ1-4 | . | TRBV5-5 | CASSGRGNEKLFF | TGTGCCAGCAGCGGGAGGGGGAATGAAAAACTGTTTTTT
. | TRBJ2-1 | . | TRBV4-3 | CASSQERGLTEQFF | TGCGCCAGCAGCCAAGAGCGGGGGCTAACTGAGCAGTTCTTC
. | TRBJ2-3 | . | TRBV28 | CASSRGLLGTQYF | TGTGCCAGCAGTCGAGGGCTTCTGGGTACGCAGTATTTT
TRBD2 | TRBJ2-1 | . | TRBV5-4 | CASGLAGGYNEQFF | TGTGCCAGCGGACTAGCGGGAGGATACAATGAGCAGTTCTTC
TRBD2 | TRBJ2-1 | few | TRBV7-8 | CASSFETSGRREQFF | TGTGCCAGCAGCTTCGAAACTAGCGGGAGGAGGGAGCAGTTCTTC
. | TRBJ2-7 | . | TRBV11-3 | CASSLIAFTYEQYF | TGTGCCAGCAGCCTGATAGCGTTTACGTACGAGCAGTACTTC
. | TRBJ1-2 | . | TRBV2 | CASSEFGEGSGYTF | TGTGCCAGCAGTGAATTTGGTGAGGGTAGTGGCTACACCTTC
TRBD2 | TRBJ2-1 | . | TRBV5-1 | CASSLWLAGNEQFF | TGCGCCAGCAGCTTGTGGCTAGCGGGAAATGAGCAGTTCTTC
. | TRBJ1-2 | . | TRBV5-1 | CASSTQPGAYGYTF | TGCGCCAGCAGCACCCAGCCTGGGGCTTACGGCTACACCTTC
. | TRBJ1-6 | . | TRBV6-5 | CASSRYLTEWALHF | TGTGCCAGCAGTCGATATTTGACGGAGTGGGCCCTCCACTTT
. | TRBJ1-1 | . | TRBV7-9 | CASSLAQGFSTEAFF | TGTGCCAGCAGCTTAGCGCAGGGGTTCAGCACTGAAGCTTTCTTT
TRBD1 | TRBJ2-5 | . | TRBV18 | CASSTGQQETQYF | TGTGCCAGCTCAACGGGACAGCAAGAGACCCAGTACTTC
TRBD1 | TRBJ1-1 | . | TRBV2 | CASSKDRGGNTEAFF | TGTGCCAGCAGTAAAGACAGGGGCGGGAACACTGAAGCTTTCTTT
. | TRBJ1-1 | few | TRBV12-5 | CASVGQGGTEAFF | TGTGCTAGTGTAGGTCAGGGCGGCACTGAAGCTTTCTTT
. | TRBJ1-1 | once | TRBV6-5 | CASSPRVTMNTEAFF | TGTGCCAGCAGTCCTCGGGTGACCATGAACACTGAAGCTTTCTTT
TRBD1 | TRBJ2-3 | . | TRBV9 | CASSVGRTGLSTDTQYF | TGTGCCAGCAGCGTAGGCCGGACAGGCCTTAGCACGGATACGCAGTATTTT
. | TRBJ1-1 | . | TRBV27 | CASSDRGTEAFF | TGTGCCAGCAGTGATCGCGGCACTGAAGCTTTCTTT
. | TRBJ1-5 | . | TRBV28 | CASSGQIETQPQHF | TGTGCCAGCAGTGGACAGATTGAAACCCAGCCCCAGCATTTT
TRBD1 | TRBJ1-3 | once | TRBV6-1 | CASSVRQGADTIYF | TGTGCCAGCAGTGTTCGACAGGGGGCGGACACCATATATTTT
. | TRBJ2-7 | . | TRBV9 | CASSVRGDPIYEQYF | TGTGCCAGCAGCGTGCGCGGGGACCCGATCTACGAGCAGTACTTC
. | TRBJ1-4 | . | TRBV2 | CASRSDLTRNEKLFF | TGTGCCAGCAGGTCAGATTTAACGCGGAATGAAAAACTGTTTTTT
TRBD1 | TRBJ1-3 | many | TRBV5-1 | CASSSETGGVNTIYF | TGCGCCAGCAGCTCCGAGACAGGGGGCGTAAACACCATATATTTT